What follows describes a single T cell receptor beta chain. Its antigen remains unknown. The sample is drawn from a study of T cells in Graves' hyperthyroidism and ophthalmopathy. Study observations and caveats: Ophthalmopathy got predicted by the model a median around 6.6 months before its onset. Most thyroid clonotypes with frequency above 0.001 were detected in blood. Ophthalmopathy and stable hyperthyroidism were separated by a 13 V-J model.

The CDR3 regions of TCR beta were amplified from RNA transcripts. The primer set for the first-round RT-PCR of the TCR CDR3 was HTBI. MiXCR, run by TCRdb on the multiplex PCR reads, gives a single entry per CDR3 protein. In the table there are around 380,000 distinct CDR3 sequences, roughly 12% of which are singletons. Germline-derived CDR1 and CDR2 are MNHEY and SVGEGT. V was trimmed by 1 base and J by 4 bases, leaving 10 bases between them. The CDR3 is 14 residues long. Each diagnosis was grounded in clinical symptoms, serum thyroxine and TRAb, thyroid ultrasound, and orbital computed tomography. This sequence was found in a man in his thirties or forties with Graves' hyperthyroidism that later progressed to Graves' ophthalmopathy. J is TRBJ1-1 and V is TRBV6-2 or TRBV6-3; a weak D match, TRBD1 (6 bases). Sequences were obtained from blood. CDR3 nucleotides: TGTGCCAGCAGTTACTTGGGGGGCGGCACTGAAGCTTTCTTT. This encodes CASSYLGGGTEAFF.